One sample yielded the 32 T cell receptor beta chains listed below, sequenced in a study of identical twins. One entry per CDR3 protein results from TCRdb running MiXCR on the 5' RACE reads. The profile shows hundreds of thousands of distinct CDR3 sequences, around 6.9% of them singletons. The same sample was also used in a study of yellow fever vaccine responses in identical twins.

The specimen was memory (CD45RO+) T cells sorted from blood. The receptors here all came from a woman under 30 in good health.

The chain has TRBV18 and TRBJ2-5, with D possibly TRBD1 on 5 matching bases. V lost 1 base, J lost 4 bases, and 13 bases lay in between. CDR1 is KGHSH and CDR2 is LQKENI in the germline V gene. The CDR3 runs 15 residues. This CDR3 is CASSPRQPPGETQYF. DNA of the CDR3: TGTGCCAGCTCACCACGACAGCCCCCGGGAGAGACCCAGTACTTC.

This clonotype appeared many times. V and J are TRBV4-2 and TRBJ2-3, with 11 bases aligning to TRBD2. CDR1 is LGHNA and CDR2 is YNFKEQ in the germline V gene. The junction had 3 bases not matched to a gene; V was cut back by 2 bases and J by 5 bases. CDR3 length equals 15 residues. For the CDR3, the DNA is TGTGCCAGCAGCCAACTAGCGGGAGGTGGAGATACGCAGTATTTT. Its translation is CASSQLAGGGDTQYF.

Many counts were recorded for this clonotype. The chain couples TRBV11-2 to TRBJ2-1; D is possibly TRBD1 or TRBD2 (5 bases each). The CDR3 covers 13 residues. The germline CDR1 and CDR2 sequences are SGHAT and FQNNGV. Trimming cost V 4 bases and J 3 bases, with 7 bases left between them. The DNA for the CDR3 is TGTGCCAGCAGCTCAGGGAGCTACAATGAGCAGTTCTTC. Protein sequence: CASSSGSYNEQFF.

The genes are TRBV20-1 and TRBJ2-3, with a weak D call TRBD1 (5 bases). Germline CDR1 DFQATT, CDR2 SNEGSKA (reference sequence). Trimming shortened V by 5 bases and J by 8 bases, and 17 bases separated the two germline ends. CDR3 length: 13 amino acids. CDR3 sequence reads: CSAPHGAAGTQYF. CDR3 in DNA: TGCAGTGCTCCCCATGGGGCGGCAGGTACGCAGTATTTT.

This clonotype was found many times. V and J are TRBV6-2 or TRBV6-3 and TRBJ2-3; D may be TRBD1 (6 bases). V lost 5 bases and J lost 0, with 12 bases in between. CDR3 length equals 15 residues. Per the germline V gene, CDR1 is MNHEY and CDR2 is SVGEGT. CDR3 nucleotide sequence: TGTGCCAGCAGTACCGGACAGTCTAGCACAGATACGCAGTATTTT. This gives the protein CASSTGQSSTDTQYF.

V usage is TRBV20-1 and J usage is TRBJ2-3; no reliable D call. The CDR3 is 8 amino acids. Germline values: CDR1 DFQATT, CDR2 SNEGSKA (reference sequence). CDR3 loop: CRKGSQYF. The CDR3 nucleotides are TGCAGAAAGGGTTCGCAGTATTTT.

V usage is TRBV11-1 and J usage is TRBJ1-6; D is ambiguous. The V end lost 3 bases, the J end lost 8 bases, and 8 bases lay between the germline ends. The germline CDR1 and CDR2 sequences are SGHAT and FQDESV (reference sequence). There are 13 residues in the CDR3. CDR3 DNA sequence: TGTGCCAGCAGCTTCCTACGGGATTCACCCCTCCACTTT. It is translated as CASSFLRDSPLHF.

This clonotype was observed a handful of times. The chain joins TRBV3-1 to TRBJ1-1; 10 nucleotides line up with TRBD1. Germline-derived CDR1 and CDR2 are LGHDT and YNNKEL (reference sequence). The CDR3 totals 14 residues. V lost 3 bases and J lost 8; bases outside the gene matches: 6. The CDR3 nucleotides read TGTGCCAGCAGCCAGCCCGGGACAGGGGCCGAAGCTTTCTTT. Translation gives CASSQPGTGAEAFF. The full variable domain, completed using reference TRBV3-1 and TRBJ1-1, is DTAVSQTPKYLVTQMGNDKSIKCEQNLGHDTMYWYKQDSKKFLKIMFSYNNKELIINETVPNRFSPKSPDKAHLNLHINSLELGDSAVYFCASSQPGTGAEAFFGQGTRLTVV.

This clonotype has a handful of counts. V usage is TRBV4-3 and J usage is TRBJ2-1, with TRBD2 identical over 7 bases. The CDR3 loop spans 17 amino acids. In germline, CDR1 is LGHNA, CDR2 YSLEER. Trimming cost V 8 bases and J 6 bases; bases outside gene matches: 19. The CDR3 bases are TGCGCCAGCTTTCAAACCGGGGCGGCGGGAGAGGTCAATGAGCAGTTCTTC. It encodes CASFQTGAAGEVNEQFF.

This clonotype was observed many times. This sequence joins TRBV24-1 and TRBJ2-3; unclear D gene. The CDR3 loop spans 15 amino acids. Per germline, CDR1 KGHDR and CDR2 SFDVKD. V was shortened by 6 bases and J by 0 bases, with 12 bases between the two germline ends. The DNA for the CDR3 is TGTGCCACCAGTATGGGCGGAATCAGCACAGATACGCAGTATTTT. This encodes CATSMGGISTDTQYF.

This chain connects TRBV7-6 to TRBJ2-5, with 12 bases that match TRBD2. Losses at the gene ends were 5 bases for V and 3 bases for J; bases not matched to a gene: 4. The CDR3 spans 15 residues. Germline V gene data show CDR1 as SGHVS and CDR2 as FNYEAQ. CDR3 loop: CASSRTSGRKETQYF. The CDR3 DNA sequence: TGTGCCAGCAGCCGAACTAGCGGGAGGAAAGAGACCCAGTACTTC.

This clonotype was seen ten or more times. V usage is TRBV20-1 and J usage is TRBJ2-5; either TRBD1 or TRBD2 may supply D (5 bases each). V was clipped by 5 bases and J by 7 bases, with 23 bases between them. Germline CDR1 reads DFQATT; CDR2 reads SNEGSKA (reference sequence). This CDR3 contains 15 residues. CDR3 in DNA: TGCAGTGCTCATGCCCCAGGGACGACGTCGGGGACCCAGTACTTC. This sequence encodes CSAHAPGTTSGTQYF.

This clonotype was found many times. This chain joins TRBV12-3 or TRBV12-4 and TRBJ1-1, with D hard to call. Between the trimmed V and J ends, which lost 6 bases and 6 bases, there was a span of 11 bases. This CDR3 contains 12 residues. CDR3 sequence: CASRGRTSEAFF. CDR3 in DNA: TGTGCCAGCAGGGGCAGAACCTCTGAAGCTTTCTTT.

This clonotype has only a few counts. The V call is TRBV12-3 or TRBV12-4, the J call TRBJ2-7, with D perhaps matching TRBD2 (5 bases). The CDR3 covers 13 residues. V was cut by 6 bases and J by 2 bases, with 11 bases left in between. CDR3 nucleotide sequence: TGTGCCAGCAGGGAAGCGGCTACCTACGAGCAGTACTTC. Translating gives CASREAATYEQYF.

This clonotype has more than one count but fewer than ten. The chain links TRBV12-3 or TRBV12-4 to TRBJ2-3; TRBD2 agrees at 7 bases. This CDR3 region has 16 residues. V shed 4 bases and J 3 bases; nucleotides not matched to a gene: 10. The CDR3, as DNA: TGTGCCAGCAGTTCCCTAAAAGCGGGATTTACAGATACGCAGTATTTT. Amino acid sequence: CASSSLKAGFTDTQYF.

Many counts were recorded for this clonotype. This chain links TRBV10-3 with TRBJ2-7; 12 positions agree with TRBD2. The CDR3 is made up of 13 amino acids. Trimming at V came to 3 bases and at J to 6 bases, leaving 0 bases not matched to a gene. Germline V CDR1 and CDR2: ENHRY, SYGVKD. CDR3 sequence reads: CAISELAGGEQYF. The CDR3 nucleotides read TGTGCCATCAGTGAACTAGCGGGAGGCGAGCAGTACTTC.

This clonotype turned up a few times. This chain uses TRBV27 with TRBJ1-1; 7 positions agree with TRBD1. This CDR3 comprises 14 residues. V gave up 3 bases and J gave up 3 bases; unmatched junction bases: 4. Germline CDR1 and CDR2: MNHEY and SMNVEV (reference sequence). The CDR3: CASSFRGWDTEAFF. As DNA, the CDR3 is TGTGCCAGCAGTTTCAGGGGGTGGGACACTGAAGCTTTCTTT.

This clonotype was counted only a few times. V and J are TRBV7-9 and TRBJ1-4; 8 bases line up with TRBD1. Trimming took 3 bases from V and 11 from J; bases not matched to a gene: 5. Germline assignment: CDR1 SEHNR and CDR2 FQNEAQ (reference sequence). The CDR3 loop spans 13 amino acids. The CDR3 loop is CASSFPGGTKLFF. The CDR3 region has the DNA TGTGCCAGCAGCTTTCCAGGGGGCACGAAACTGTTTTTT. Using reference TRBV7-9 and TRBJ1-4 for the parts outside the CDR3, the full variable domain is DTGVSQNPRHKITKRGQNVTFRCDPISEHNRLYWYRQTLGQGPEFLTYFQNEAQLEKSRLLSDRFSAERPKGSFSTLEIQRTEQGDSAMYLCASSFPGGTKLFFGSGTQLSVL.

This clonotype has only one observation. CDR3 in amino acids: CASSTGLAGSSTDTQYF. CDR3 in DNA: TGTGCCAGCAGCACGGGACTAGCGGGCTCTAGCACAGATACGCAGTATTTT. This rearrangement joins TRBV7-8 to TRBJ2-3; TRBD2 aligns across 12 bases. Germline values: CDR1 SGHVS, CDR2 FQNEAQ. This CDR3 is 17 amino acids long. V was pared by 5 bases and J by 0 bases, with 6 bases of the junction left unmatched.

The chain uses TRBV6-2 or TRBV6-3 and TRBJ2-3, with D uncertain. This CDR3 region has 14 residues. V lost 6 bases and J lost 5, with 15 bases in between. CDR1 is MNHEY, CDR2 SVGEGT, per germline. CDR3 sequence (DNA): TGTGCCAGCAGACCCCATGCGGCGAGAGATACGCAGTATTTT. This gives the protein CASRPHAARDTQYF.

V is TRBV20-1 and J is TRBJ2-3; 7 positions agree with TRBD2. Germline CDR1 is DFQATT and CDR2 is SNEGSKA (reference sequence). This CDR3 has 12 amino acids. V was pared by 5 bases and J by 6 bases, with 5 bases of the junction left unmatched. The CDR3 sequence is CSARLAVDTQYF. As DNA, the CDR3 is TGCAGTGCTCGCCTAGCGGTGGATACGCAGTATTTT.

The genes are TRBV2 and TRBJ2-2; 8 bases agree with TRBD2. The CDR3 loop spans 14 amino acids. V shed 7 bases and J 6 bases; nucleotides not matched to a gene: 7. Germline V gene lookup returns CDR1 SNHLY and CDR2 FYNNEI. The CDR3 here is CASTYSGISGELFF. CDR3 bases: TGTGCCAGCACTTATAGCGGGATCTCCGGGGAGCTGTTTTTT.

This clonotype was counted at least ten times. J is TRBJ2-7 and V is TRBV5-1; 7 nucleotides match TRBD1. The CDR3 runs to 14 residues. The V gene end was trimmed by 1 base and the J gene end by 2 bases; junction bases not matched to a gene: 3. Per germline, CDR1 SGHRS and CDR2 YFSETQ. CDR3 residues: CASSLRQGTYEQYF. The CDR3 DNA sequence: TGCGCCAGCAGCTTGCGACAGGGAACCTACGAGCAGTACTTC.

This clonotype has just a few counts. This CDR3 reads CASSSPRQTQMNTEAFF. The CDR3 region has the DNA TGTGCCAGCAGTAGCCCCCGGCAGACACAAATGAACACTGAAGCTTTCTTT. This rearrangement joins TRBV6-2 or TRBV6-3 to TRBJ1-1, with D unresolved. Germline V gene sequence: CDR1 MNHEY, CDR2 SVGEGT. Trimming removed 5 bases at V and 0 bases at J, with 19 bases between. CDR3 size: 17 residues.

The rearrangement links TRBV2 to TRBJ2-2, with D possibly being TRBD2 (6 bases). Germline-derived CDR1 and CDR2 are SNHLY and FYNNEI. Trimming shortened V by 7 bases and J by 0 bases, and 9 bases separated the two germline ends. The CDR3 has 14 residues. The CDR3 loop is CASKGGTNTGELFF. CDR3 sequence (DNA): TGTGCCAGCAAGGGCGGGACGAACACCGGGGAGCTGTTTTTT.

The chain links TRBV6-2 or TRBV6-3 to TRBJ2-7; D might be TRBD1 or TRBD2, each matching 5 bases. Germline V CDR1 and CDR2: MNHEY, SVGEGT. With 0 bases removed from V and 4 bases from J, the gap between germline ends came to 13 bases. The length of the CDR3 is 15 residues. This chain's CDR3 is CASSYSGEGPYEQYF. The CDR3 DNA sequence: TGTGCCAGCAGTTACTCGGGGGAAGGTCCATACGAGCAGTACTTC.

This clonotype came up a few times. This rearrangement joins TRBV27 to TRBJ2-1, with 8 bases matching TRBD2. After removal of 6 bases from V and 1 base from J, the junction contained 2 bases not matched to a gene. Germline V CDR1 and CDR2: MNHEY, SMNVEV (reference sequence). This CDR3 comprises 14 residues. Here the CDR3 DNA reads TGTGCCAGCAGGAGCGGGGGTTCCTACAATGAGCAGTTCTTC. Its translation is CASRSGGSYNEQFF.

This clonotype was picked up a small number of times. The chain links TRBV7-3 to TRBJ1-2, with 7 bases identical to TRBD1. Trimming removed 3 bases from V and 8 bases from J; junction bases left unmatched: 6. The CDR3 totals 13 residues. Germline CDR1 is SGHTA and CDR2 is FQGTGA. This CDR3 is CASSLTGWEGYTF. The CDR3 nucleotides read TGTGCCAGCAGCTTGACAGGGTGGGAGGGCTACACCTTC.

In this sample, this clonotype turned up many times. This rearrangement joins TRBV6-1 to TRBJ2-7; TRBD1 matches 8 bases. Germline CDR1 is MNHNS and CDR2 is SASEGT. The CDR3 totals 15 residues. V lost 6 bases to trimming and J lost 1 base; unmatched junction nucleotides: 8. The CDR3 region is CASRQTGGNSYEQYF. The CDR3 DNA reads TGTGCCAGCAGACAAACAGGGGGGAATTCCTACGAGCAGTACTTC.

This clonotype was picked up a small number of times. V and J are TRBV3-1 and TRBJ2-2, with D perhaps TRBD1 (6 bases). This CDR3 has 15 amino acids. Germline V CDR1 and CDR2: LGHDT, YNNKEL (reference sequence). V dropped 3 bases and J dropped 4 bases, with 12 bases sitting between them. The CDR3 DNA reads as TGTGCCAGCAGCCAGGAAACAGGGCTCACCGGGGAGCTGTTTTTT. Protein: CASSQETGLTGELFF.

This clonotype has just a few counts. This sequence joins TRBV6-2 or TRBV6-3 and TRBJ2-1; TRBD2 aligns across 13 bases. J was trimmed by 6 bases and V by 6 bases; bases with no gene match: 5. This CDR3 has 15 amino acids. Germline V gives CDR1 MNHEY, CDR2 SVGEGT. This chain's CDR3 is CASSPGTSGANEQFF. The CDR3 DNA is TGTGCCAGCAGCCCCGGGACTAGCGGGGCCAATGAGCAGTTCTTC.

The chain carries TRBV24-1 and TRBJ2-3; D is possibly TRBD1 (5 bases). With 7 bases removed from V and 2 bases from J, the gap between germline ends came to 15 bases. CDR1 and CDR2 from the germline V gene are KGHDR and SFDVKD. This CDR3 is built from 15 residues. The CDR3 nucleotides are TGTGCCACCAGAATCGTTCAGGGTATCACAGATACGCAGTATTTT. Translation: CATRIVQGITDTQYF.